Below are 29 T cell receptor beta chains sequenced from a single sample in a study of cytomegalovirus exposure and HLA in healthy donors. Vbeta (60) and Jbeta (13) primers were used in the PCR. The protocol was immunoSEQ multiplex PCR, while the TCRdb copy is restricted to in-frame clones and leaves out a portion. The repertoire holds under 200,000 clones, with 75% as singletons. Material for sequencing was PBMCs. The receptors derive from a woman aged 40-49 years in good health and CMV-seropositive.

V usage is TRBV5-1 and J usage is TRBJ2-7, with D possibly being TRBD1 (5 bases). The V end lost 2 bases, the J end lost 2 bases, and 17 bases lay between the germline ends. The CDR3 is 16 residues long. Germline V gene sequence: CDR1 SGHRS, CDR2 YFSETQ. The CDR3 protein is CASSFLGAVDPYEQYF. CDR3 nucleotide sequence: TGCGCCAGCAGCTTTTTAGGGGCCGTTGATCCCTACGAGCAGTACTTC.

This clone was picked up a small number of times. J is TRBJ1-1 and V is TRBV29-1; TRBD1 aligns across 7 bases. Germline-derived CDR1 and CDR2 are SQVTM and ANQGSEA. The CDR3 consists of 13 residues. Trimming cost V 7 bases and J 3 bases; bases outside gene matches: 8. The CDR3 protein is CSGTTGSYTEAFF. In DNA form, the CDR3 reads TGCAGCGGAACGACAGGGTCCTACACTGAAGCTTTCTTT.

The count of this clone is one. V gene TRBV7-2 combines with J gene TRBJ1-1; 7 nucleotides match TRBD1. Looked up from germline, CDR1 is SGHTA and CDR2 is FQGNSA. The J segment lost 6 bases and the V segment lost 5 bases, leaving 9 bases of the junction unmatched. The CDR3 length is 14 residues. CDR3 amino acids: CASSPDRRRPEAFF. As DNA, the CDR3 is TGTGCCAGCAGCCCGGACAGGCGTCGCCCTGAAGCTTTCTTT.

This rearrangement joins TRBV7-2 to TRBJ2-3; a weak D match, TRBD1 (7 bases). Trimming removed 5 bases at V and 2 bases at J, with 14 bases between. The V gene's germline CDR1 is SGHTA and CDR2 FQGNSA. This CDR3 has 15 residues. In DNA, the CDR3 is TGTGCCAGCAGCGGAGGGACAGCTTTCACAGATACGCAGTATTTT. Translation gives CASSGGTAFTDTQYF. Combining the CDR3 with reference TRBV7-2 and TRBJ2-3 gives the whole variable domain GAGVSQSPSNKVTEKGKDVELRCDPISGHTALYWYRQSLGQGLEFLIYFQGNSAPDKSGLPSDRFSAERTGGSVSTLTIQRTQQEDSAVYLCASSGGTAFTDTQYFGPGTRLTVL.

The V call is TRBV7-3, the J call TRBJ1-5, with D possibly being TRBD1 (6 bases). CDR1 is SGHTA and CDR2 is FQGTGA in the germline V gene. This CDR3 contains 17 residues. With 1 base removed from V and 1 base from J, the gap between germline ends came to 14 bases. The DNA of the CDR3 is TGTGCCAGCAGCTTAAGGAGAGACAGGAGCAGCAATCAGCCCCAGCATTTT. Its translation is CASSLRRDRSSNQPQHF. The variable domain in full, completed from reference TRBV7-3 and TRBJ1-5, reads GAGVSQTPSNKVTEKGKYVELRCDPISGHTALYWYRQSLGQGPEFLIYFQGTGAADDSGLPNDRFFAVRPEGSVSTLKIQRTERGDSAVYLCASSLRRDRSSNQPQHFGDGTRLSIL.

A word on this clone: Relative to the germline gene, one junction end is altered; a read error may explain this. The chain employs TRBV10-2 and TRBJ2-2; D perhaps matches TRBD2 (6 bases). The CDR3 loop spans 13 amino acids. Germline V gene sequence: CDR1 WSHSY, CDR2 SAAADI. The CDR3 spells CASSERQGGELLF. DNA for the CDR3: TGCGCCAGCAGTGAGAGGCAGGGCGGGGAGCTGCTTTTT.

Concerning this clone: The sample holds other DNA sequences that translate to the same CDR3. The gene calls are TRBV2 and TRBJ1-1; 8 bases map to TRBD1. With V trimmed by 0 bases and J by 4 bases, 7 bases remained unmatched. CDR3 length: 16 residues. Germline CDR1 reads SNHLY; CDR2 reads FYNNEI. CDR3 DNA: TGTGCCAGCAGTGAAGCGCTGACAGGGGTTAGCACTGAAGCTTTCTTT. Its translation: CASSEALTGVSTEAFF.

V and J are TRBV28 and TRBJ2-1; 10 positions agree with TRBD2. From germline, CDR1 is MDHEN and CDR2 SYDVKM. The length of the CDR3 is 16 residues. V lost 6 bases, J lost 5 bases, and 10 bases stayed unmatched. CDR3 in DNA: TGTGCCAGCAGCAGACTAGCGGGTAGAATAGACAATGAGCAGTTCTTC. Encoded protein: CASSRLAGRIDNEQFF.

Note on this clone: Relative to the germline gene, one junction end is altered; a read error may explain this. The V call is TRBV28, the J call TRBJ1-1, with D tentatively TRBD1 (6 bases). This CDR3 region has 14 residues. Germline loops: CDR1 MDHEN, CDR2 SYDVKM. This CDR3 is CASGLGGGNTEAFF. In nucleotides, the CDR3 is TGTGCCAGCGGTTTAGGGGGGGGGAACACTGAAGCTTTCTTT.

The chain joins TRBV5-4 to TRBJ2-2; 13 nucleotides line up with TRBD2. The junction had 1 base not matched to a gene; V was cut back by 0 bases and J by 5 bases. The CDR3 has 16 residues. CDR1 is SGHNT, CDR2 YYREEE, per germline (reference sequence). The CDR3 DNA is TGTGCCAGCAGCTTGGGGACTAGCGGGAGAACCGGGGAGCTGTTTTTT. Translated: CASSLGTSGRTGELFF.

The genes are TRBV27 and TRBJ2-7, with 12 bases fitting TRBD2. Germline CDR1 reads MNHEY; CDR2 reads SMNVEV (reference sequence). V lost 3 bases, J lost 1 base, and 1 base stayed unmatched. CDR3 length: 15 amino acids. The CDR3 loop reads CASSFGTSGSYEQYF. CDR3 nucleotides: TGTGCCAGCAGTTTTGGGACTAGCGGGTCCTACGAGCAGTACTTC.

V is TRBV23-1 and J is TRBJ2-2; perhaps TRBD1 as D (5 bases). TRBV23-1 is flagged as an ORF with uncertain function. The CDR3 totals 15 residues. The V end was cut by 2 bases, the J end by 4 bases, with 11 bases between. DNA of the CDR3: TGCGCCAGCAGTCAACTAAGACAGATCACCGGGGAGCTGTTTTTT. Translation gives CASSQLRQITGELFF.

CDR3 sequence: CASSETTGSGELFF. Written as DNA, the CDR3 is TGTGCCAGCAGTGAGACGACAGGGTCCGGGGAGCTGTTTTTT. This chain links TRBV6-1 with TRBJ2-2, with TRBD1 matching 7 bases. V lost 3 bases, J lost 6 bases, and 4 bases stayed unmatched. This CDR3 spans 14 amino acids. CDR1 is MNHNS and CDR2 is SASEGT in the germline V gene.

This clone was seen a single time. V gene TRBV5-5 combines with J gene TRBJ2-1; weak D call: TRBD1 (6 bases). Trimming took off 0 bases at V and 4 bases at J, with 11 bases between the two ends. CDR1 is SGHKS and CDR2 is YYEKEE in the germline V gene (reference sequence). CDR3 size: 15 residues. The CDR3 is CASSLEGETYNEQFF. CDR3 DNA sequence: TGTGCCAGCAGCTTGGAGGGGGAGACTTACAATGAGCAGTTCTTC.

V and J are TRBV7-3 and TRBJ2-3; 7 bases line up with TRBD2. The CDR3 covers 14 residues. After removal of 3 bases from V and 3 bases from J, the junction contained 3 bases not matched to a gene. The V gene's germline CDR1 is SGHTA and CDR2 FQGTGA. The CDR3 sequence is CASSLGGRTDTQYF. The CDR3 DNA sequence: TGTGCCAGCAGCTTGGGAGGGAGGACAGATACGCAGTATTTT.

This chain links TRBV5-1 with TRBJ2-5; TRBD1 matches 10 bases. Germline values: CDR1 SGHRS, CDR2 YFSETQ. The CDR3 sequence is 16 residues long. Trimming cost V 4 bases and J 4 bases; bases outside gene matches: 10. DNA of the CDR3: TGCGCCAGCAGCCTCCGGACAGGGGGGGTAGGAGAGACCCAGTACTTC. It yields the protein CASSLRTGGVGETQYF.

This clone was seen a single time. V and J are TRBV9 and TRBJ2-1; TRBD2 agrees at 8 bases. With V trimmed by 3 bases and J by 2 bases, 4 bases remained unmatched. The germline gives CDR1 SGDLS, CDR2 YYNGEE. The CDR3 runs to 15 residues. CDR3 sequence: CASSAAGDPYNEQFF. The CDR3 coding sequence is TGTGCCAGCAGCGCAGCGGGAGACCCCTACAATGAGCAGTTCTTC.

The chain uses TRBV27 and TRBJ1-1; 7 bases align to TRBD1. The CDR3 contains 14 residues. Per germline, CDR1 MNHEY and CDR2 SMNVEV (reference sequence). Trimming took 6 bases from V and 4 from J; bases not matched to a gene: 8. The CDR3 DNA is TGTGCCAGCAGCCCCCGACAGGGAGCCACTGAAGCTTTCTTT. This sequence encodes CASSPRQGATEAFF.

V is TRBV10-3 and J is TRBJ2-2; maybe TRBD2 (5 bases). Trimming pared 6 bases from V and 3 bases from J, leaving 8 bases between. This CDR3 is built from 13 residues. Per the germline V gene, CDR1 is ENHRY and CDR2 is SYGVKD. In nucleotides, the CDR3 is TGTGCCATCAGGAGCGGAGACACCGGGGAGCTGTTTTTT. Translated, it gives CAIRSGDTGELFF.

The chain employs TRBV19 and TRBJ1-1; D is unclear. Trimming shortened V by 5 bases and J by 0 bases, and 10 bases separated the two germline ends. Per germline, CDR1 LNHDA and CDR2 SQIVND (reference sequence). The CDR3 length is 14 residues. CDR3 in amino acids: CASSPQAMNTEAFF. CDR3 DNA sequence: TGTGCCAGTAGTCCCCAGGCTATGAACACTGAAGCTTTCTTT.

V usage is TRBV19 and J usage is TRBJ1-5, with D tentatively TRBD1 (6 bases). The CDR3 is 13 residues long. CDR1 and CDR2 from the germline V gene are LNHDA and SQIVND (reference sequence). The V gene lost 9 bases and the J gene lost 5 bases, with 14 bases spanning the gap. CDR3 sequence: CASGGGRDQPQHF. Written as DNA, the CDR3 is TGTGCCAGCGGGGGGGGCAGGGATCAGCCCCAGCATTTT.

The chain employs TRBV19 and TRBJ2-7, with 8 bases fitting TRBD1. The germline gives CDR1 LNHDA, CDR2 SQIVND (reference sequence). Trimming cost V 4 bases and J 6 bases; bases outside gene matches: 5. This CDR3 is 13 amino acids long. In DNA form, the CDR3 reads TGTGCCAGTAGTACGACAGGGGTCGGCGAGCAGTACTTC. It yields the protein CASSTTGVGEQYF.

This rearrangement joins TRBV10-2 to TRBJ2-7; 9 positions match TRBD2. After removal of 5 bases from V and 3 bases from J, the junction contained 5 bases not matched to a gene. The CDR3 spans 14 residues. Per the germline V gene, CDR1 is WSHSY and CDR2 is SAAADI. The CDR3 here is CASSLSGSIYEQYF. The DNA of the CDR3 is TGCGCCAGCAGTCTTAGCGGGAGTATCTACGAGCAGTACTTC.

J is TRBJ1-1 and V is TRBV6-6; the match to TRBD1 covers 10 bases. CDR1 is MNHNY and CDR2 is SVGAGI in the germline V gene (reference sequence). This CDR3 is built from 15 residues. With V trimmed by 5 bases and J by 2 bases, 5 bases remained unmatched. The CDR3 reads CASSPRDRGNTEAFF. The CDR3 bases are TGTGCCAGCAGTCCGAGGGACAGGGGAAACACTGAAGCTTTCTTT.

This chain connects TRBV19 to TRBJ2-3; TRBD2 is a possible D gene (5 bases). The V and J ends lost 7 bases and 0 bases respectively, with 8 bases between them. Germline CDR1 is LNHDA and CDR2 is SQIVND (reference sequence). The CDR3 is made up of 13 amino acids. DNA of the CDR3: TGTGCCAGTATGGTAGCGAGCACAGATACGCAGTATTTT. This translates into CASMVASTDTQYF.

This clone occurred once. The chain employs TRBV19 and TRBJ1-2; 10 positions agree with TRBD1. Germline-derived CDR1 and CDR2 are LNHDA and SQIVND (reference sequence). The CDR3 spans 15 residues. With 3 bases clipped from V and 5 bases from J, the junction kept 6 bases outside the gene matches. CDR3 sequence reads: CASSIPGQGTYGYTF. DNA of the CDR3: TGTGCCAGTAGTATTCCGGGACAGGGGACATATGGCTACACCTTC.

CDR3 sequence: CASSFRDRDEKLFF. As DNA, the CDR3 is TGTGCCAGCAGTTTTCGGGACAGGGATGAAAAACTGTTTTTT. J is TRBJ1-4 and V is TRBV6-5; TRBD1 matches 9 bases. Germline V gene data show CDR1 as MNHEY and CDR2 as SVGAGI. V lost 4 bases and J lost 6; bases outside the gene matches: 3. The CDR3 totals 14 residues.

A few counts support this clone. The chain links TRBV25-1 to TRBJ1-4, with D unresolved. Germline assignment: CDR1 MGHDK and CDR2 SYGVNS. V was clipped by 1 base and J by 3 bases, with 9 bases between them. This CDR3 comprises 15 residues. The chain's CDR3 is CASSESRTANEKLFF. CDR3 nucleotides: TGTGCCAGCAGTGAATCCCGGACTGCTAATGAAAAACTGTTTTTT.

The chain employs TRBV5-1 and TRBJ1-3; 10 nucleotides line up with TRBD1. This CDR3 is built from 17 residues. CDR1 and CDR2 (germline): SGHRS, YFSETQ. Unmatched junction bases numbered 3, after V lost 0 bases and J lost 0 bases. The CDR3 sequence is CASSLVGQGSSGNTIYF. The CDR3 coding sequence is TGCGCCAGCAGCTTGGTGGGACAGGGGAGCTCTGGAAACACCATATATTTT.